These 13 T cell receptor beta chains share one sample of origin, sequenced in a study of T cells after somatic rescue of genetic block. Libraries were prepared by immunoSEQ multiplex PCR; TCRdb keeps only in-frame clonotypes and omits some of them. The sample has roughly 58,000 clones; about 96% are singletons. Input material: peripheral blood mononuclear cells (PBMCs). The receptors originated from a child less than two years old.

The V and J genes are TRBV5-4 and TRBJ2-3; 10 bases agree with TRBD2. CDR1 and CDR2 (germline): SGHNT, YYREEE (reference sequence). V shed 2 bases and J 3 bases; nucleotides not matched to a gene: 3. This CDR3 is 15 amino acids long. CDR3 DNA: TGTGCCAGCAGCTTAGCGGGAGGGCCGACAGATACGCAGTATTTT. As protein: CASSLAGGPTDTQYF.

This clone came up once. The chain recombines TRBV28 with TRBJ2-7; D is unresolved. Trimming pared 2 bases from V and 3 bases from J, leaving 5 bases between. This CDR3 is built from 12 residues. Germline V gene data show CDR1 as MDHEN and CDR2 as SYDVKM. The CDR3, as DNA: TGTGCCAGCAGTTTAGCAGACTACGAGCAGTACTTC. Translated, it gives CASSLADYEQYF. Combining the CDR3 with reference TRBV28 and TRBJ2-7 gives the whole variable domain DVKVTQSSRYLVKRTGEKVFLECVQDMDHENMFWYRQDPGLGLRLIYFSYDVKMKEKGDIPEGYSVSREKKERFSLILESASTNQTSMYLCASSLADYEQYFGPGTRLTVT.

This sequence joins TRBV4-2 and TRBJ2-1, with no clear D. Germline V gene sequence: CDR1 LGHNA, CDR2 YNFKEQ. The length of the CDR3 is 12 residues. Deletions cut 1 base from V and 3 bases from J, with 1 base between. CDR3 nucleotide sequence: TGTGCCAGCAGCCAAGTCTACAATGAGCAGTTCTTC. The encoded protein is CASSQVYNEQFF.

Of note for this clone: The same CDR3 arises from other DNA sequences in this sample as well. J is TRBJ1-5 and V is TRBV28; D is unclear. The CDR3 has 11 amino acids. V lost 2 bases and J 7 bases, leaving 3 bases between the germline ends. The germline gives CDR1 MDHEN, CDR2 SYDVKM. The CDR3 DNA reads as TGTGCCAGCAGTTTAGGGCAGCCCCAGCATTTT. This gives the protein CASSLGQPQHF.

The gene calls are TRBV28 and TRBJ1-2; D ambiguous. Germline V CDR1 and CDR2: MDHEN, SYDVKM. V was trimmed by 3 bases and J by 4 bases, leaving 15 bases between them. The CDR3 loop spans 15 amino acids. CDR3 nucleotide sequence: TGTGCCAGCAGTTTGGTCCGTGCTGGGTCCTATGGCTACACCTTC. Protein sequence: CASSLVRAGSYGYTF.

The chain carries TRBV28 and TRBJ2-1, with 7 bases aligning to TRBD2. CDR3 length: 18 residues. V lost 7 bases to trimming and J lost 5 bases; unmatched junction nucleotides: 20. Germline CDR1 and CDR2: MDHEN and SYDVKM. In nucleotides, the CDR3 is TGTGCCAGCACCCCTTGGGAGGGGCGGCTAGAGATCCACAATGAGCAGTTCTTC. It yields the protein CASTPWEGRLEIHNEQFF.

The chain couples TRBV29-1 to TRBJ1-2; D remains ambiguous. CDR1 SQVTM and CDR2 ANQGSEA come from the germline V gene. V lost 0 bases and J lost 8, with 7 bases in between. CDR3 length: 11 residues. DNA of the CDR3: TGCAGCGTTGAAGATCCGGGCGGCTACACCTTC. Translation: CSVEDPGGYTF.

V and J are TRBV6-5 and TRBJ2-7, with TRBD2 matching 12 bases. Trimming cost V 1 base and J 4 bases; bases outside gene matches: 2. Germline CDR1 is MNHEY and CDR2 is SVGAGI. The CDR3 spans 15 residues. The CDR3 DNA is TGTGCCAGCAGTTACTGGACTAGCGGGATTTACGAGCAGTACTTC. It translates to CASSYWTSGIYEQYF.

This rearrangement joins TRBV2 to TRBJ2-1; D is unclear. This CDR3 region has 16 residues. V lost 1 base and J lost 3, with 13 bases in between. CDR1 is SNHLY, CDR2 FYNNEI, per germline. The CDR3 sequence: CASSEGFWYFYNEQFF. The CDR3 DNA follows: TGTGCCAGCAGTGAAGGGTTCTGGTACTTCTACAATGAGCAGTTCTTC.

V is TRBV5-4 and J is TRBJ1-2, with 9 bases lining up with TRBD1. V lost 4 bases and J lost 5; bases outside the gene matches: 6. The CDR3 is 14 residues long. Germline CDR1 and CDR2: SGHNT and YYREEE (reference sequence). CDR3 sequence reads: CASSRQGVRYGYTF. The DNA of the CDR3 is TGTGCCAGCAGCAGACAGGGGGTAAGATATGGCTACACCTTC. Looking up the rest from reference TRBV5-4 and TRBJ1-2 gives the full variable domain: ETGVTQSPTHLIKTRGQQVTLRCSSQSGHNTVSWYQQALGQGPQFIFQYYREEENGRGNFPPRFSGLQFPNYSSELNVNALELDDSALYLCASSRQGVRYGYTFGSGTRLTVV.

The chain couples TRBV28 to TRBJ1-2; TRBD1 is a possible D gene (6 bases). V was pared by 5 bases and J by 2 bases, with 9 bases between. CDR1 and CDR2 (germline): MDHEN, SYDVKM. This CDR3 has 13 amino acids. This CDR3 reads CASSLGQNYGYTF. DNA of the CDR3: TGTGCCAGCAGTCTTGGACAGAACTATGGCTACACCTTC.

This clone was seen a single time. In DNA, the CDR3 is TGTGCCAGCACCTCTCTCGGGACAGGGTTTTACGAGCAGTACTTC. This translates into CASTSLGTGFYEQYF. The rearrangement links TRBV28 to TRBJ2-7; 9 bases map to TRBD1. The CDR3 length is 15 residues. Germline CDR1 and CDR2: MDHEN and SYDVKM. V shed 7 bases and J 4 bases; nucleotides not matched to a gene: 11. Full variable domain (remainder filled in from reference TRBV28 and TRBJ2-7): DVKVTQSSRYLVKRTGEKVFLECVQDMDHENMFWYRQDPGLGLRLIYFSYDVKMKEKGDIPEGYSVSREKKERFSLILESASTNQTSMYLCASTSLGTGFYEQYFGPGTRLTVT.

The V call is TRBV5-4, the J call TRBJ1-2; maybe TRBD1 (5 bases). The CDR3 runs to 14 residues. Germline V gene data show CDR1 as SGHNT and CDR2 as YYREEE (reference sequence). V was trimmed by 4 bases and J by 2 bases, leaving 12 bases between them. The CDR3: CASSPGTENYGYTF. The CDR3 DNA reads TGTGCCAGCAGCCCAGGGACGGAAAACTATGGCTACACCTTC.